This section outlines one TCR beta chain sequence together with its context. The target antigen is unknown. The data derive from a study of shared clonotypes between healthy human individuals. Study-level information: The plates for each donor numbered three CD4 naive, three CD4 memory, two CD8 naive and one CD8 memory.

V was clipped by 4 bases and J by 0 bases; unmatched bases: 3. Germline loops: CDR1 GTSNPN, CDR2 SVGIG (reference sequence). The CDR3 has 14 residues. Using immunoSEQ multiplex PCR, the repertoire was profiled, and TCRdb retains in-frame clones only, with some absent. The table includes 2 million to 2.5 million clones, 85% to 95% detected once. Study-level findings and limits: The represented genetic and exposure-history diversity was limited by the small number of donors.

The source is a man aged 18 to 30 in good health. Some clones in this sample may be carry-over from other donors' samples. Sample: naive CD4+ T cells from PBMCs. Sample subset: CD45RA+ positively selected. The J gene is TRBJ1-3, the V gene TRBV30; 7 nucleotides match TRBD1. The CDR3 is CAWNTGASGNTIYF. DNA for the CDR3: TGTGCCTGGAATACAGGGGCCTCTGGAAACACCATATATTTT.